These 6 T cell receptor beta chains share one sample of origin, sequenced in a study of identical twins. TCRdb recomputed calls from the 5' RACE reads with MiXCR, one row per CDR3 protein. Of 200,000 to 300,000 distinct CDR3 sequences listed, roughly 7% were seen once; the top ten hold roughly 3.6%. This sample also belongs to another study, concerning yellow fever vaccine responses in identical twins.

Material for sequencing was memory (CD45RO+) T cells sorted from blood. The receptors stem from a woman under 30 in good health.

This clonotype was observed a few times. V usage is TRBV12-3 or TRBV12-4 and J usage is TRBJ2-2, with D uncertain. There are 14 residues in the CDR3. Trimming cost V 4 bases and J 2 bases, with 8 bases left between them. The CDR3 sequence is CASSWSLNTGELFF. The CDR3 coding sequence is TGTGCCAGCAGTTGGTCACTCAACACCGGGGAGCTGTTTTTT.

The gene calls are TRBV12-3 or TRBV12-4 and TRBJ2-2, with D perhaps TRBD1 or TRBD2 (5 bases each). Trimming took 11 bases from V and 1 from J, leaving 29 bases between them. This CDR3 contains 19 residues. CDR3 loop: CALCSLYWDQGRNTGELFF. In DNA form, the CDR3 reads TGTGCCCTCTGCAGTTTATACTGGGACCAAGGGAGGAACACCGGGGAGCTGTTTTTT.

This clonotype was counted ten times or more. The V call is TRBV20-1, the J call TRBJ1-1; D is uncertain. V lost 0 bases to trimming and J lost 0 bases, with 11 bases between them. This CDR3 contains 15 residues. Germline CDR1 reads DFQATT; CDR2 reads SNEGSKA (reference sequence). CDR3 sequence: CSARDRKQLNTEAFF. In DNA form, the CDR3 reads TGCAGTGCTAGAGATCGGAAACAGCTGAACACTGAAGCTTTCTTT.

In this sample, this clonotype turned up many times. This chain uses TRBV6-2 or TRBV6-3 with TRBJ2-1; TRBD2 matches 12 bases. The V and J ends lost 2 bases and 2 bases, in that order; junction bases with no gene match: 13. The CDR3 has 20 amino acids. Germline V gene data show CDR1 as MNHEY and CDR2 as SVGEGT. The CDR3 region has the DNA TGTGCCAGCAGTTACGGGGGGAAACGACTAGCGGGAGCCCCCTACAATGAGCAGTTCTTC. Translation: CASSYGGKRLAGAPYNEQFF.

This clonotype was seen repeatedly, ten times or more. The chain carries TRBV12-3 or TRBV12-4 and TRBJ1-1; 8 bases are a match to TRBD1. With V trimmed by 6 bases and J by 10 bases, 10 bases remained unmatched. The CDR3 totals 13 residues. The CDR3 DNA follows: TGTGCCAGCAGGTGGACAGGGCTCCAGTTAGCTTTCTTT. This translates into CASRWTGLQLAFF.

V and J are TRBV6-1 and TRBJ2-7; 8 bases fit TRBD1. Germline V CDR1 and CDR2: MNHNS, SASEGT. The trim removed 7 bases at V and 4 bases at J, leaving 3 bases unmatched. The CDR3 runs 12 residues. CDR3 residues: CASMDREYEQYV. In DNA, the CDR3 is TGTGCCAGCATGGACAGGGAGTACGAGCAGTACGTC.